This TCR beta chain is from a study of shared T cell receptors in the human thymus. This CDR3 is built from 15 residues. V was shortened by 2 bases and J by 4 bases, with 12 bases between the two germline ends. Looked up from germline, CDR1 is MNHNS and CDR2 is SASEGT. TCRdb's table, derived via immunoSEQ multiplex PCR, lists solely in-frame clones and lacks some. The table records hundreds of thousands of clones, approximately 87% of them present only once. The sample also formed part of further work on human thymus T cells. That report adds: Resections were taken during corrective heart surgery, and the thymus tissue came from these. Thymic and blood repertoires appeared to show biased V and J gene usage. Related research described thymic repertoires that were highly overlapping among unrelated individuals.

The sequence came from a boy in the first two years of life with a congenital heart defect. The chain employs TRBV6-1 and TRBJ1-5; D ambiguous. Sequenced input: thymocytes. DNA for the CDR3: TGTGCCAGCAGTGAAATCCACCCGCGAAATCAGCCCCAGCATTTT. Its translation is CASSEIHPRNQPQHF.